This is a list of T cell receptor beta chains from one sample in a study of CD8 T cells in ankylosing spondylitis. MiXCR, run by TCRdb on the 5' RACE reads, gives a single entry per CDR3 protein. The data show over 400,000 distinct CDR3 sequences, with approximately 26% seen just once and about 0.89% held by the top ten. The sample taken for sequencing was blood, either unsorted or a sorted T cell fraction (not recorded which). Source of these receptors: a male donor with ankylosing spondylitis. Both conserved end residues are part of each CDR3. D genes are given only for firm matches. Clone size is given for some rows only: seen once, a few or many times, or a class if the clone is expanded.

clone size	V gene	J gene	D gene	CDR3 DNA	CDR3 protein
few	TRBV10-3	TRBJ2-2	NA	TGTGCCATCAGTGTGGAACTATCCGGGGAGCTGTTTTTT	CAISVELSGELFF
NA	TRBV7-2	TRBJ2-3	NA	TGTGCCAGCAGCCCCCCTGGGGGCGACAAGAGGGCAGATACGCAGTATTTT	CASSPPGGDKRADTQYF
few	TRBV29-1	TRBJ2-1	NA	TGCAGCGTTTCCTGGGGCGGATCCGTCGGTGAGCAGTTCTTC	CSVSWGGSVGEQFF
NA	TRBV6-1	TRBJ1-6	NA	TGTGCCAGCACGGGGGCCCCGGGCCCCAATTCACCCCTCCACTTT	CASTGAPGPNSPLHF
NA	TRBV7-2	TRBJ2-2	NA	TGTGCCAGCAGCCCACCCCCTAGACGAACCGGGGAGCTGTTTTTT	CASSPPPRRTGELFF
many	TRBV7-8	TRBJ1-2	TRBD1	TGTGCCAGCAGCTTAAGGGAGGACAGGGCCAGAGATGGCTACACCTTC	CASSLREDRARDGYTF
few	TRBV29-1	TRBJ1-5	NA	TGCAGCGTTGAAGTCGGGGGGGGAGCCCAGCATTTT	CSVEVGGGAQHF
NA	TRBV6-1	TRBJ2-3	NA	TGTGCCAGCAGGACAACAGCGGACACAGATACGCAGTATTTT	CASRTTADTDTQYF
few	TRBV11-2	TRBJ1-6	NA	TGTGCCAGCAGCTTAGTGGTTTCCGGGACCGAGTATAATTCACCCCTCCACTTT	CASSLVVSGTEYNSPLHF
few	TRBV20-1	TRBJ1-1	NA	TGCCGAGCTAGCCGGGGTGGAGCTGAAGCTTTCTTT	CRASRGGAEAFF
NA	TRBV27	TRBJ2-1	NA	TGTGCCAGCAGTTCCCGCCCAGGGTGGCATGAGCAGTTCTTC	CASSSRPGWHEQFF
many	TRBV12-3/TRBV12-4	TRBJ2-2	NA	TGTGCCAGCTACCTGGGGCCCAACACCGGGGAGCTGTTTTTT	CASYLGPNTGELFF
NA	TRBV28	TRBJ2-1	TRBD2	TGTGCCAGCAGTTCACTAGCGGGATTCTCCTACAATGAGCAGTTCTTC	CASSSLAGFSYNEQFF
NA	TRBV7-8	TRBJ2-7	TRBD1	TGTGCCAGCAGCCCCAGGGGGCGCGGCTACGAGCAGTACTTC	CASSPRGRGYEQYF
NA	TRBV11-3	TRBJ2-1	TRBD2	TGTGCCAGCAGCTATACCGGGACTAGCTACCAGTTCTTC	CASSYTGTSYQFF
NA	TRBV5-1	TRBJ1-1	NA	TGCGCCAGCAGCTTGGATGTGGGGCAGTCGGACACTGAAGCTTTCTTT	CASSLDVGQSDTEAFF
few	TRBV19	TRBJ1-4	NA	TGTGCCAGTAGTATTGGAGGACAACCAACTAATGAAAAACTGTTTTTT	CASSIGGQPTNEKLFF
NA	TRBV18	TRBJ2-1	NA	TGTGCCAGCTCGTATATAGTATGGGACAACAATGAGCAGTTCTTC	CASSYIVWDNNEQFF
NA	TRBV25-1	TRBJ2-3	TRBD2	TGTGCCAGCAGTGAATTTAACGGGAGGGCCTCAGATACGCAGTATTTT	CASSEFNGRASDTQYF
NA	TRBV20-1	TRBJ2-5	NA	TGCAGTGCTTCAGTTTCAGAGACCCAGTACTTC	CSASVSETQYF
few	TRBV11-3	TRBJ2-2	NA	TGTGCCAGCAGCTTAGCAACTAGTCCCGGGGAGCTGTTTTTT	CASSLATSPGELFF
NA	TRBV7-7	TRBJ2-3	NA	TGTGCCAGCAGCGCCGGACAGAGGACGGGTACAGATACGCAGTATTTT	CASSAGQRTGTDTQYF
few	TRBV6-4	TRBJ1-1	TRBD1	TGTGCCAGCAGACCTACACAGGGGGCGATGACTGAAGCTTTCTTT	CASRPTQGAMTEAFF
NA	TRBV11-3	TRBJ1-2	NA	TGTGCCAGCAGCTTAGATACGGGCCGCGGTGGGGCTTATGGCTACACCTTC	CASSLDTGRGGAYGYTF
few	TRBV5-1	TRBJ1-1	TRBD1	TGCGCCAGCAGCTTGGGGCGCCCGGGACAGGGGAACACTGAAGCTTTCTTT	CASSLGRPGQGNTEAFF
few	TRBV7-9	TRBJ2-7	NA	TGTGCCAGCGGTCGGGGGTCCCCATTCTACGAGCAGTACTTC	CASGRGSPFYEQYF
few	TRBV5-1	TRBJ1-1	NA	TGCGCCAGCAGCGATCAGGGCGGGAACACTGAAGCTTTCTTT	CASSDQGGNTEAFF
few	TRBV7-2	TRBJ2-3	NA	TGTGCCAGCAGCTTATCCCAGCACACAGATACGCAGTATTTT	CASSLSQHTDTQYF
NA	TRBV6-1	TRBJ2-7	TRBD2	TGTGCCAGCACAGCGGGAACCTACGAGCAGTACTTC	CASTAGTYEQYF
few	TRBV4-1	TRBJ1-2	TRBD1	TGCGCCAGCAGCCAAGATCCGGGGAGGGGGCGTCAAGGCTACACCTTC	CASSQDPGRGRQGYTF
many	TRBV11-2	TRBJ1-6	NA	TGTGCCAGCAGCTTAGTAGGGTTTGGTTCACCCCTCCACTTT	CASSLVGFGSPLHF
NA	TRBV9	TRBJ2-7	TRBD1	TGTGCCAGCAGCCCCCGGGGACAGGGGGTCTACGAGCAGTACTTC	CASSPRGQGVYEQYF
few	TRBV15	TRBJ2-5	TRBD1	TGTGCCACCAGCGGAGGACAGGGGGCTAGTGGAGAGACCCAGTACTTC	CATSGGQGASGETQYF
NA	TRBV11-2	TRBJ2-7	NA	TGTGCCAGCAGCTTACTAGGGGCGGGAACTTCCTACGAGCAGTACTTC	CASSLLGAGTSYEQYF
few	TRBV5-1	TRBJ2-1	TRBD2	TGCGCCAGCAGCAACCCTTCTAGCGGGAGCTCCTACAATGAGCAGTTCTTC	CASSNPSSGSSYNEQFF
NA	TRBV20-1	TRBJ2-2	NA	TGCAGTGCAGCCGGGGGTCTTAACACCGGGGAGCTGTTTTTT	CSAAGGLNTGELFF
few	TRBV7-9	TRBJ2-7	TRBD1	TGTGCCAGCAGCTTAGAAAGGACAGGGAATAACGAGCAGTACTTC	CASSLERTGNNEQYF
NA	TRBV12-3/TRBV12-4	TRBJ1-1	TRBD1	TGTGCCAGCAGTCCCCCGCAACAGGGGCCACGGAACACTGAAGCTTTCTTT	CASSPPQQGPRNTEAFF
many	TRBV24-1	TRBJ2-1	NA	TGTGCCACCAGGGGGTACAGGGTCGGTGAGCAGTTCTTC	CATRGYRVGEQFF
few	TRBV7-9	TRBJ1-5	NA	TGTGCCAGCAGCTCAGGGACTCCCGTAAGGAATCAGCCCCAGCATTTT	CASSSGTPVRNQPQHF
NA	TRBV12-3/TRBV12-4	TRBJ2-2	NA	TGTGCCAGCAGCCCAGTTTTTCAATCCGGGGAGCTGTTTTTT	CASSPVFQSGELFF
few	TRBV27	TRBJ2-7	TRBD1	TGTGCCAGCAGCCGGACAGGGGGATTCTACGAGCAGTACTTC	CASSRTGGFYEQYF
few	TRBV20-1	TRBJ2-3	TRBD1	TGCAGTGCTCAAGACAGGGGGCGACGAGCGACAGATACGCAGTATTTT	CSAQDRGRRATDTQYF
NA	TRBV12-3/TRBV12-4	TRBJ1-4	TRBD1	TGTGCCAGCAGTTTGTGGCAGGGGGATGAAAAACTGTTTTTT	CASSLWQGDEKLFF
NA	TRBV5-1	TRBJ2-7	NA	TGCGCCAGCAGCTTGGGATCCCAAATCTACGAGCAGTACTTC	CASSLGSQIYEQYF
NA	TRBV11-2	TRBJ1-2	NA	TGTGCCAGCAGCTTAGAAAACGTAGTCTATGGCTACACCTTC	CASSLENVVYGYTF
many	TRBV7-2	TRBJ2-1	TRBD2	TGTGCCAGCAGCTTGGGGACTAGCGGAACCTACAATGAGCAGTTCTTC	CASSLGTSGTYNEQFF
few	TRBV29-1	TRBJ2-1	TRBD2	TGCAGCGTTAATCCGACTAGCGGGAGTGCTGACTACTACAATGAGCAGTTCTTC	CSVNPTSGSADYYNEQFF
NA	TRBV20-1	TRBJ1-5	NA	TGCAGTGCTAGAGCCGATAGCAATCAGCCCCAGCATTTT	CSARADSNQPQHF
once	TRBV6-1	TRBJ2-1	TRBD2	TGTGCCAGCAGTCCACAGACTAGCGGGTTGTCCTACAATGAGCAGTTCTTC	CASSPQTSGLSYNEQFF
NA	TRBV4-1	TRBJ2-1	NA	TGCGCCAGCAGCCAAGGGGGTAGCTTTTCTTACAATGAGCAGTTCTTC	CASSQGGSFSYNEQFF
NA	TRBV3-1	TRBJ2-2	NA	TGTGCCAGCAGCCAAGTAGGGATGTCCGGGGAGCTGTTTTTT	CASSQVGMSGELFF
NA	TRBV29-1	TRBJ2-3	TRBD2	TGCAGCGTTGAGGGGACTAGCGGAAACACAGATACGCAGTATTTT	CSVEGTSGNTDTQYF
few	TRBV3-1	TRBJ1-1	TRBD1	TGTGCCAGCAGCCACCGACAGGGACGGAACACTGAAGCTTTCTTT	CASSHRQGRNTEAFF